The following is a TCR beta chain sequence with its context. The antigen is undetermined. This sample stems from a study of CD8+ T cells in alopecia areata. In the study overall: Affected scalp percentage determined the severity score of treated patients. Study-level results: There were many expanded lesional clones persisting in scalp and blood during tofacitinib. Greater clonality was observed in lesional scalp samples, especially alopecia totalis/universalis, versus normal scalp.

Specified treatment: oral pan-JAK inhibitor, 5-10 mg twice daily. From PBMCs, CD4+ and CD8+ T cells were sorted. After isolation, RNA underwent reverse transcription to generate cDNA as the sequencing template. Produced via immunoSEQ multiplex PCR; TCRdb's table is partial and in-frame only. The table has 200,000 to 250,000 clones, approximately 72% seen once. This receptor was identified in a human donor with alopecia areata. Sequencing was performed on CD4+ T cells sorted from blood, taken around week 44, from a patient treated with tofacitinib.

Here the CDR3 DNA reads TGTGCCAGCAGTATGAGGGGCCCAGATACGCAGTATTTT. Its translation is CASSMRGPDTQYF. The genes are TRBV7-2 and TRBJ2-3; D may match TRBD1 or TRBD2 (5 bases each). With 6 bases removed from V and 4 bases from J, the gap between germline ends came to 11 bases. Germline CDR1 reads SGHTA; CDR2 reads FQGNSA. CDR3 length: 13 residues.